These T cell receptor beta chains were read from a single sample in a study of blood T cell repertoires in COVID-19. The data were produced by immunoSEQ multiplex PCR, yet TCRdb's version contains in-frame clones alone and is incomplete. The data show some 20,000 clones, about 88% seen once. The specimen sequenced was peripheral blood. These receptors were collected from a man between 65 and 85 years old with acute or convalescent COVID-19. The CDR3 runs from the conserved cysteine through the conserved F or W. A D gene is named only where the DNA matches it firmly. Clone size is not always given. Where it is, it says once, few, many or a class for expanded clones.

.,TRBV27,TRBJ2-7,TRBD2,TGTGCCAGCAGGTCTGGGGGGGACGAGCAGTACTTC,CASRSGGDEQYF
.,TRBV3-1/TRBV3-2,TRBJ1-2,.,TGTGCCAGCAGCCAAGTCCCGACAAGCTATGGCTACACCTTC,CASSQVPTSYGYTF
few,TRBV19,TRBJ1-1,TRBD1,TGTGCCAGTAGTAGAAACAGGGGAGGCACTGAAGCTTTCTTT,CASSRNRGGTEAFF
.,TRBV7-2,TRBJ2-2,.,TGTGCCAGCAGCCAAGACAGATACACCGGGGAGCTGTTTTTT,CASSQDRYTGELFF
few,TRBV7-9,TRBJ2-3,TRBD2,TGTGCCAGCAGCCGACTAGCGGGATCCACAGATACGCAGTATTTT,CASSRLAGSTDTQYF
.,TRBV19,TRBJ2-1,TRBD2,TGTGCCAGTAGTGAGCGGGACTCCTACAATGAGCAGTTCTTC,CASSERDSYNEQFF
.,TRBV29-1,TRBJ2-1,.,TGCAGCGTTGAGGGAGGTCCTACCTTCAATGAGCAGTTCTTC,CSVEGGPTFNEQFF
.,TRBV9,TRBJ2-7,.,TGTGCCAGCAGCCCTCACAAAAGCTCCTACGAGCAGTACTTC,CASSPHKSSYEQYF
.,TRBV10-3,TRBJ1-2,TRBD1,TGTGCCATCAGCGGTGGGACAGCTAACTATGGCTACACCTTC,CAISGGTANYGYTF
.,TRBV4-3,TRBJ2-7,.,TGCGCCAGCAGCCAAGATCATCTAGGGGGACGCGAGCAGTACTTC,CASSQDHLGGREQYF
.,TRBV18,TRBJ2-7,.,TGTGCCAGCTCCCGTAGACTGGCCTCCTACGAGCAGTACTTC,CASSRRLASYEQYF
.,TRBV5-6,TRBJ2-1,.,TGTGCCAGCAGCTTTCTACAGAACAATGAGCAGTTCTTC,CASSFLQNNEQFF
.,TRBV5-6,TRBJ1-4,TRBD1,TGTGCCAGCAGCAGTGGACAGGGCAAGACTAATGAAAAACTGTTTTTT,CASSSGQGKTNEKLFF
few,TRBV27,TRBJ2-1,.,TGTGCCAGCGGCAAAAGTTTAGGGGGCGGGAGGAGCTACAATGAGCAGTTCTTC,CASGKSLGGGRSYNEQFF